This record covers a single T cell receptor beta chain. Its antigen remains unknown. This sample is part of a study of cytomegalovirus exposure and HLA in healthy donors. Points from the study as a whole: A prior analysis recorded that most TCR beta V segments were productive about 87% or about 30% of the time.

The primer mix had 60 Vbeta and 13 Jbeta primers. The table came from immunoSEQ multiplex PCR; TCRdb's copy has only in-frame clones and leaves some out. The table for this sample gives under 150,000 clones. The CDR3 covers 15 residues. Trimming removed 2 bases at V and 5 bases at J, with 15 bases between. Germline V gives CDR1 SGHTA, CDR2 FQGTGA. Sequencing was done on a sample of PBMCs. The chain recombines TRBV7-3 with TRBJ2-5; maybe TRBD2 (6 bases). This TCR derives from a man aged 35 to 55 in good health and CMV-seronegative. In nucleotides, the CDR3 is TGTGCCAGCAGCTTATTGGGAGCAGGAGGGGAGACCCAGTACTTC. Amino acid sequence: CASSLLGAGGETQYF.